This TCR beta chain comes out of a study of cytomegalovirus exposure and HLA in healthy donors. 60 Vbeta and 13 Jbeta primers were used in PCR. The table came from immunoSEQ multiplex PCR; TCRdb's copy has only in-frame clones and leaves some out. This table has about 240,000 clones, 82% appearing once. In regard to this clone: Its antigen is not identified. The sample contains more than one DNA sequence encoding this CDR3.

The study, taken as a whole, reports: The number of N-insertions in an Asian-associated ancestry cluster was reportedly below the approximately 700-donor mean in a later analysis. Specific recognition of CMV antigens was confirmed in vitro for three chains (all CMV-associated). Associated with HLA alleles at 0.05 false discovery rate in a later analysis were about 17,000 TCR beta sequences. Most TCR beta V segments were productive about 90% or about 30% of the time in an earlier analysis.

V lost 0 bases and J lost 3; bases outside the gene matches: 2. Germline values: CDR1 SGDLS, CDR2 YYNGEE. CDR3 size: 15 residues. The clonotype was recovered from a woman in her 40s in good health and CMV-seropositive. The chain carries TRBV9 and TRBJ2-3; 9 bases fit TRBD2. Sequenced input: PBMCs. In DNA, the CDR3 is TGTGCCAGCAGCGTAGGTGCGGGGGGGACAGATACGCAGTATTTT. Encoded protein: CASSVGAGGTDTQYF.